This T cell receptor (beta chain) was sequenced during a study of OX40 agonist ivuxolimab in advanced cancers. From germline, CDR1 is MNHEY and CDR2 SMNVEV (reference sequence). The CDR3 extends over 15 amino acids. V was shortened by 6 bases and J by 0 bases, with 12 bases between the two germline ends. Sequencing was performed with immunoSEQ multiplex PCR; in TCRdb, only in-frame clones are kept and a portion is missing. The sample holds about 43,000 clones, about 90% seen once. This receptor was identified in an adult with an advanced solid tumor such as melanoma, head and neck, liver or kidney cancer. The chain combines TRBV27 with TRBJ1-5; a weak D match, TRBD1 (5 bases). The sequencing here drew on CD4+ or CD8+ T cells sorted from blood, taken in a trial of the OX40 agonist ivuxolimab. CDR3 sequence: CASRVTAHSNQPQHF. CDR3 DNA sequence: TGTGCCAGCAGGGTGACAGCACATAGCAATCAGCCCCAGCATTTT.